This T cell receptor beta chain was identified in a study of blood T cells in healthy people across ages. Study-level points and caveats: While age rose, TCR beta diversity per million T cells dropped in a roughly linear way. When one million T cells were used, diversity estimates were thought to be underestimates.

This clonotype was recorded a few times. Its target is unknown. A second PCR of roughly 7 to 11 cycles used a sample-barcoded 5' primer and a J-beta primer mix. TCRdb passed the 5' RACE reads through MiXCR, listing each CDR3 protein once. The data hold 600,000 to 850,000 distinct CDR3 sequences, with 25% observed a single time. The CDR3 has 12 residues. The germline V and J ends were trimmed by 3 bases and 2 bases, with 4 bases remaining between them. The germline V gene has CDR1 SEHNR and CDR2 FQNEAQ (reference sequence). This sample also appeared in a second study, on T cells of mothers and their children. That publication notes: All extracted RNA went into cDNA synthesis, about 1.4 ug per 15 ul. The study found thymic selection shapes TCR recombination output similarly in related and unrelated pairs.

V gene TRBV7-9 combines with J gene TRBJ1-1; no firm D call. The source of this sequence is a boy aged 5-17 years in good health. Sample: blood. CDR3 coding DNA: TGTGCCAGCAGCTTTGCAAACACTGAAGCTTTCTTT. The encoded protein is CASSFANTEAFF.